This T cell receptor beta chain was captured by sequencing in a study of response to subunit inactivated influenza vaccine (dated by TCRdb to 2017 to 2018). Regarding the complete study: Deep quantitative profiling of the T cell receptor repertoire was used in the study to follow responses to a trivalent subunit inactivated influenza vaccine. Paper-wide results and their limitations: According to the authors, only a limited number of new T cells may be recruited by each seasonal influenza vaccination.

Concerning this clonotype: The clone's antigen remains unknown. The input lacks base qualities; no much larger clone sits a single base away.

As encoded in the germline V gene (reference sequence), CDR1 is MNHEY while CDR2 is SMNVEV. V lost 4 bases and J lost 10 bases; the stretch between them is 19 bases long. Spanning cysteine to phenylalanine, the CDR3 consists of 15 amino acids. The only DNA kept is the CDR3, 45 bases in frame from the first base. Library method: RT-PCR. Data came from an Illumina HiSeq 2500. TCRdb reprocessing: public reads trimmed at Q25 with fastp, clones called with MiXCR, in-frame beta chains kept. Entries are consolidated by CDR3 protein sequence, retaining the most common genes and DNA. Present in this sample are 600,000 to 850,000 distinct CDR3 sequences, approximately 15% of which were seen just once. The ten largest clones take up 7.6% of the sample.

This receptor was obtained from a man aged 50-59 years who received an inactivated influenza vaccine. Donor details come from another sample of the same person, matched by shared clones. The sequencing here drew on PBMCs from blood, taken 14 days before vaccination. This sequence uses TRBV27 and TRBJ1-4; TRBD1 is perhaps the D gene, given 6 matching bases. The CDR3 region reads CASSSTGTWGGKLFF. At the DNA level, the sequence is TGTGCCAGCAGTTCAACAGGGACTTGGGGCGGAAAACTGTTTTTT.